The rows below give T cell receptor beta chains drawn from one sample of a study of T cells in Graves' hyperthyroidism and ophthalmopathy. MiXCR was run by TCRdb on the multiplex PCR reads, yielding one entry per CDR3 protein. Of about 640,000 distinct CDR3 sequences listed, about 14% were seen once; the top ten hold approximately 12%. Sequencing was performed on blood. All receptors derive from a woman between 45 and 65 years old with Graves' ophthalmopathy. The CDR3 runs from the conserved cysteine through the conserved F or W. The order of the fields is V gene, J gene, CDR3 protein.

V gene: TRBV20-1; J gene: TRBJ1-6; CDR3 protein: CSARDGRENSPLHF
V gene: TRBV18; J gene: TRBJ2-5; CDR3 protein: CASSPSEGVETQYF
V gene: TRBV20-1; J gene: TRBJ1-3; CDR3 protein: CSASRPQGAGNTIYF
V gene: TRBV5-8; J gene: TRBJ1-2; CDR3 protein: CASSLGFGSPSGYTF
V gene: TRBV5-1; J gene: TRBJ2-7; CDR3 protein: CASSIRTGFYEQYF
V gene: TRBV19; J gene: TRBJ2-6; CDR3 protein: CASTAIRSQGNSSATGANVLTF
V gene: TRBV29-1; J gene: TRBJ2-5; CDR3 protein: CSAVQSGQGYQETQYF
V gene: TRBV2; J gene: TRBJ2-7; CDR3 protein: CASRPTGGEQYF
V gene: TRBV20-1; J gene: TRBJ2-1; CDR3 protein: CSATRTGEQFF
V gene: TRBV27; J gene: TRBJ1-1; CDR3 protein: CASRDKPGNTEAFF
V gene: TRBV28; J gene: TRBJ2-7; CDR3 protein: CASSLRDRVNEQYF
V gene: TRBV7-2; J gene: TRBJ1-2; CDR3 protein: CASSPTGGYGYTF
V gene: TRBV27; J gene: TRBJ2-7; CDR3 protein: CASSLHTPLLREQYF
V gene: TRBV4-3; J gene: TRBJ2-5; CDR3 protein: CASSGGQSKEETQYF
V gene: TRBV18; J gene: TRBJ1-1; CDR3 protein: CASSPREGTEAFF
V gene: TRBV10-3; J gene: TRBJ2-5; CDR3 protein: CATRQDTQETQYF
V gene: TRBV11-2; J gene: TRBJ2-7; CDR3 protein: CASSFPQRGAYEQYF
V gene: TRBV14; J gene: TRBJ2-1; CDR3 protein: CASSQDRGGVAYNEQFF
V gene: TRBV14; J gene: TRBJ2-1; CDR3 protein: CASSPIAVHVYNEQFF
V gene: TRBV6-5; J gene: TRBJ2-1; CDR3 protein: CASSYVSGESDEQFF
V gene: TRBV7-9; J gene: TRBJ2-7; CDR3 protein: CASSLNIYEQYF
V gene: TRBV14; J gene: TRBJ1-2; CDR3 protein: CASSQQETPGPYYGYTF
V gene: TRBV12-3/TRBV12-4; J gene: TRBJ1-6; CDR3 protein: CASSSSRGTESPLHF
V gene: TRBV12-3/TRBV12-4; J gene: TRBJ1-5; CDR3 protein: CASTAGGSNQPQHF
V gene: TRBV25-1; J gene: TRBJ1-1; CDR3 protein: CASSEQGHTEAFF
V gene: TRBV14; J gene: TRBJ1-2; CDR3 protein: CASSQDLVDSILYGYTF
V gene: TRBV18; J gene: TRBJ2-7; CDR3 protein: CATSPLAGAYEQYF
V gene: TRBV5-5; J gene: TRBJ2-5; CDR3 protein: CASTYTFTVLEETQYF
V gene: TRBV9; J gene: TRBJ2-7; CDR3 protein: CASSRSGTSNGEQYF
V gene: TRBV29-1; J gene: TRBJ2-7; CDR3 protein: CSAGTSGAYEQYF
V gene: TRBV20-1; J gene: TRBJ2-1; CDR3 protein: CSARAGAILNEQFF
V gene: TRBV2; J gene: TRBJ1-5; CDR3 protein: CASTLRTGSNQPQHF
V gene: TRBV2; J gene: TRBJ2-1; CDR3 protein: CASTDWGRDEQFF
V gene: TRBV6-1; J gene: TRBJ1-5; CDR3 protein: CASSLGLTKSNQPQHF
V gene: TRBV9; J gene: TRBJ2-1; CDR3 protein: CASSDSGTSGINEQFF
V gene: TRBV24-1; J gene: TRBJ2-1; CDR3 protein: CATSDLQGGQGRNEQFF
V gene: TRBV11-3; J gene: TRBJ2-7; CDR3 protein: CASSLRGQGIYEQYF
V gene: TRBV19; J gene: TRBJ1-5; CDR3 protein: CASRVTTNRADQPQHF
V gene: TRBV6-1; J gene: TRBJ2-7; CDR3 protein: CASMASDVEQYF
V gene: TRBV7-3; J gene: TRBJ2-2; CDR3 protein: CASSLRPGGGSGELFF
V gene: TRBV27; J gene: TRBJ1-5; CDR3 protein: CASRTRQGVDNQPQHF
V gene: TRBV20-1; J gene: TRBJ2-7; CDR3 protein: CSARDYASGAYEQYF
V gene: TRBV6-2/TRBV6-3; J gene: TRBJ2-3; CDR3 protein: CASSYSRRASRTDTQYF
V gene: TRBV11-1; J gene: TRBJ1-1; CDR3 protein: CASRARDRGISNTEAFF
V gene: TRBV27; J gene: TRBJ2-7; CDR3 protein: CASSQTGSTYEQYF
V gene: TRBV5-4; J gene: TRBJ1-3; CDR3 protein: CASSLTLTSGNTIYF
V gene: TRBV11-2; J gene: TRBJ2-7; CDR3 protein: CASSSTSGIATYEQYF
V gene: TRBV29-1; J gene: TRBJ2-3; CDR3 protein: CSVLGRHLLDTQYF
V gene: TRBV20-1; J gene: TRBJ2-5; CDR3 protein: CSATYPGPGLAGVTHF
V gene: TRBV20-1; J gene: TRBJ1-1; CDR3 protein: CSAEDRKNTEAFF
V gene: TRBV6-4; J gene: TRBJ2-2; CDR3 protein: CATSKVEDTGELFF
V gene: TRBV20-1; J gene: TRBJ2-1; CDR3 protein: CSAVAASYNEQFF
V gene: TRBV28; J gene: TRBJ2-7; CDR3 protein: CASSRDNTYEQYF
V gene: TRBV7-9; J gene: TRBJ2-3; CDR3 protein: CASSSSGRPLDTQYF
V gene: TRBV13; J gene: TRBJ2-7; CDR3 protein: CASSPWKSPYEQYF
V gene: TRBV7-2; J gene: TRBJ2-1; CDR3 protein: CASSFSVGAEQFF
V gene: TRBV7-2; J gene: TRBJ2-5; CDR3 protein: CASSLDPSRRAQETQYF
V gene: TRBV2; J gene: TRBJ2-7; CDR3 protein: CASSGQQRSEQYF
V gene: TRBV7-3; J gene: TRBJ2-6; CDR3 protein: CASSFGGSRSGANVLTF